This TCR beta chain is from a study of T cell responses to AZD1222 COVID-19 vaccine. Clones were read by immunoSEQ multiplex PCR, and TCRdb kept only the in-frame ones, dropping some. The sample shows 90,000 to 120,000 clones, over 80% of them seen only once. V was clipped by 3 bases and J by 5 bases; unmatched bases: 6. The CDR3 has 15 residues. Germline V CDR1 and CDR2: SEHNR, FQNEAQ (reference sequence). Second-dose schedules of about 4 or about 12 weeks were combined. Overall study results and limits: In a largely white British group with more females than males, clonal diversity was possibly underestimated. Nearly half of unique spike-specific TCRs reportedly avoided B.1.351 and B.1.1.7 mutated regions. CD4 TCRs associated with vaccination spanned spike, dominating at 160-218 and 743-854.

A word on this clone: No antigen is known for it.

This sequence joins TRBV7-9 and TRBJ2-4; 8 nucleotides match TRBD2. The TCR sequence derives from an adult who received the AZD1222 COVID-19 vaccine. The material sequenced was peripheral blood, taken 28 days after the second AZD1222 dose. Here the CDR3 DNA reads TGTGCCAGCAGCTTTGGGCGGGAGGTGCAAAACATTCAGTACTTC. Translation: CASSFGREVQNIQYF.